This TCR beta chain was obtained from a study of Graves' ophthalmopathy and Graves' hyperthyroidism. RNA transcripts provided the template for amplifying TCR beta CDR3 regions. RT-PCR with HTBI primers came first, then second-round multiplex PCR. TCRdb passed the multiplex PCR reads through MiXCR, listing each CDR3 protein once. This table holds 200,000 to 250,000 distinct CDR3 sequences, around 50% found once. Study-wide points: Most thyroid clonotypes expanded beyond 0.001 frequency were also found in blood.

This clonotype appeared a few times. What it recognizes is unknown. CDR1 is SEHNR, CDR2 FQNEAQ, per germline (reference sequence). This CDR3 has 10 amino acids. The chain employs TRBV7-9 and TRBJ1-1; D ambiguous. The receptor's source is an adult man with Graves' ophthalmopathy. Sequenced material: peripheral blood. The CDR3 DNA reads as TGTGCTGAGACAAACACTGAAGCTTTCTTT. This gives the protein CAETNTEAFF.